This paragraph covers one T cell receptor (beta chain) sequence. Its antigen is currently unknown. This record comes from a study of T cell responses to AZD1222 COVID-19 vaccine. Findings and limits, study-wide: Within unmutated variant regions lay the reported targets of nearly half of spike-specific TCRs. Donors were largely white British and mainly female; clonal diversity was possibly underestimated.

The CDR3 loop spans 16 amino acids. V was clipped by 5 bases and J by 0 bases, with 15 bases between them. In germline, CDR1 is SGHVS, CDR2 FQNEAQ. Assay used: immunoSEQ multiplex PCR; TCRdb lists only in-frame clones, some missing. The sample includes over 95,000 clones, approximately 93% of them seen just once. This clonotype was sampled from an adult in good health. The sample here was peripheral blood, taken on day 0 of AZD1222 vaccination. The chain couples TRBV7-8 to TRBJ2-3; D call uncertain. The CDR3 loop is CASSLHRVGSTDTQYF. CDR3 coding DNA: TGTGCCAGCAGCCTTCACCGGGTTGGGAGCACAGATACGCAGTATTTT.